The 24 T cell receptor beta chains below come from one sample, sequenced in a study of OX40 agonist ivuxolimab in advanced cancers. Some clones are missing from TCRdb's copy, which holds only in-frame ones; the method was immunoSEQ multiplex PCR. Among under 100,000 clones listed, about 88% were seen once. Sequencing used CD4+ or CD8+ T cells sorted from blood, obtained in a trial of the OX40 agonist ivuxolimab. Receptor source: an adult with an advanced solid tumor such as melanoma, head and neck, liver or kidney cancer.

V and J are TRBV5-4 and TRBJ1-2, with 8 bases lining up with TRBD1. This CDR3 region has 11 residues. Germline loops: CDR1 SGHNT, CDR2 YYREEE (reference sequence). V shed 5 bases and J 10 bases; nucleotides not matched to a gene: 4. In DNA, the CDR3 is TGTGCCAGCAGATCGACAGGGGACTACACCTTC. Encoded protein: CASRSTGDYTF. Drawing the rest from reference TRBV5-4 and TRBJ1-2, the complete variable domain is ETGVTQSPTHLIKTRGQQVTLRCSSQSGHNTVSWYQQALGQGPQFIFQYYREEENGRGNFPPRFSGLQFPNYSSELNVNALELDDSALYLCASRSTGDYTFGSGTRLTVV.

The rearrangement joins TRBV27 to TRBJ1-1; D not resolved. The CDR3 totals 14 residues. The V gene's germline CDR1 is MNHEY and CDR2 SMNVEV (reference sequence). V lost 3 bases to trimming and J lost 4 bases, with 12 bases between them. CDR3 protein: CASSFGFFATEAFF. The CDR3 DNA is TGTGCCAGCAGTTTTGGGTTTTTCGCCACTGAAGCTTTCTTT.

The chain couples TRBV18 to TRBJ1-5; D uncertain. CDR1 and CDR2 (germline): KGHSH, LQKENI. The V gene lost 3 bases and the J gene lost 0 bases, with 12 bases spanning the gap. CDR3 length: 16 residues. The CDR3 sequence is CASSPIGSPSNQPQHF. The DNA of the CDR3 is TGTGCCAGCTCACCGATAGGGTCGCCTAGCAATCAGCCCCAGCATTTT.

V is TRBV30 and J is TRBJ2-1; D uncertain. Germline CDR1 GTSNPN, CDR2 SVGIG (reference sequence). CDR3 size: 13 residues. V was trimmed by 1 base and J by 0 bases, leaving 4 bases between them. This CDR3 is CAWSGSSYNEQFF. The DNA for the CDR3 is TGTGCCTGGAGTGGGTCCTCCTACAATGAGCAGTTCTTC.

The chain couples TRBV5-1 to TRBJ2-3; maybe TRBD2 (5 bases). CDR1 and CDR2 (germline): SGHRS, YFSETQ. Trimming shortened V by 3 bases and J by 4 bases, and 12 bases separated the two germline ends. The CDR3 has 14 residues. The CDR3 region has the DNA TGCGCCAGCAGCTCGGCCCTACTAGCAGATACGCAGTATTTT. It translates to CASSSALLADTQYF.

The chain uses TRBV7-2 and TRBJ2-7; 7 bases line up with TRBD1. J gave up 3 bases and V 4 bases, and 9 bases lay outside the gene matches. This CDR3 spans 15 amino acids. In germline, CDR1 is SGHTA, CDR2 FQGNSA. CDR3 region: CASSSGTVNNYEQYF. The CDR3, as DNA: TGTGCCAGCAGCTCAGGGACAGTCAACAACTACGAGCAGTACTTC.

This clone turned up a few times. The rearrangement joins TRBV6-4 to TRBJ1-5; D gene uncertain. CDR3 length equals 14 residues. V lost 4 bases and J lost 3, with 10 bases in between. CDR1 is MRHNA, CDR2 SNTAGT, per germline. CDR3 sequence (DNA): TGTGCCAGCAGTGTAGTTCACAACAATCAGCCCCAGCATTTT. The encoded protein is CASSVVHNNQPQHF.

The chain has TRBV9 and TRBJ2-3; the match to TRBD2 covers 12 bases. CDR1 is SGDLS and CDR2 is YYNGEE in the germline V gene. Germline trimming cut 0 bases from V and 7 bases from J; bases unmatched to any gene: 3. The CDR3 is 15 residues long. The CDR3 loop is CASSVASGGGNTQYF. The CDR3 region has the DNA TGTGCCAGCAGCGTAGCTAGCGGGGGGGGGAATACGCAGTATTTT. The full variable domain, rest sourced from reference TRBV9 and TRBJ2-3, is DSGVTQTPKHLITATGQRVTLRCSPRSGDLSVYWYQQSLDQGLQFLIQYYNGEERAKGNILERFSAQQFPDLHSELNLSSLELGDSALYFCASSVASGGGNTQYFGPGTRLTVL.

The count of this clone is one. The V call is TRBV30, the J call TRBJ1-1, with unresolved D. V was trimmed by 0 bases and J by 2 bases, leaving 16 bases between them. Germline-derived CDR1 and CDR2 are GTSNPN and SVGIG (reference sequence). This CDR3 has 16 residues. The CDR3 DNA is TGTGCCTGGAGTGTCGGATCCGGAATCCTTAACACTGAAGCTTTCTTT. Its protein is CAWSVGSGILNTEAFF.

The V call is TRBV11-3, the J call TRBJ2-1, with TRBD2 identical over 7 bases. Germline loops: CDR1 SGHNT, CDR2 YENEEA. The junction had 24 bases not matched to a gene; V was cut back by 5 bases and J by 8 bases. CDR3 size: 19 residues. CDR3 sequence: CASSLGGGRAGSSRDEQFF. Here the CDR3 DNA reads TGTGCCAGCAGCCTTGGTGGTGGGAGGGCCGGTTCCAGTCGGGATGAGCAGTTCTTC.

The V and J genes are TRBV29-1 and TRBJ2-7; D call uncertain. The CDR3 sequence is 11 residues long. Germline CDR1 reads SQVTM; CDR2 reads ANQGSEA. V gave up 4 bases and J gave up 0 bases, with 4 bases separating them. CDR3 coding DNA: TGCAGCGTTGGCAGCTCCTACGAGCAGTACTTC. Residues: CSVGSSYEQYF.

V and J are TRBV9 and TRBJ1-3; D not certain. Trimming shortened V by 4 bases and J by 0 bases, and 11 bases separated the two germline ends. This CDR3 has 15 residues. The germline V gene encodes CDR1 SGDLS and CDR2 YYNGEE. CDR3 in amino acids: CASSPDGPSGNTIYF. CDR3 coding DNA: TGTGCCAGCAGCCCCGACGGACCCTCTGGAAACACCATATATTTT.

The chain carries TRBV4-1 and TRBJ1-1, with 8 nucleotides matching TRBD1. The CDR3 sequence is 18 residues long. Germline-derived CDR1 and CDR2 are MGHRA and YSYEKL. With V trimmed by 0 bases and J by 4 bases, 13 bases remained unmatched. The CDR3 nucleotides are TGCGCCAGCAGCCAAGAGGACAGGGTGACTAGACTGGGCACTGAAGCTTTCTTT. Its translation: CASSQEDRVTRLGTEAFF.

This clone has more than one count but fewer than ten. The chain carries TRBV6-5 and TRBJ1-1; D unresolved. The CDR3 contains 13 residues. V lost 2 bases, J lost 1 base, and 5 bases lay in between. Germline lookup yields CDR1 MNHEY and CDR2 SVGAGI. The CDR3 nucleotides read TGTGCCAGCAGTTACCCCGGGAACACTGAAGCTTTCTTT. Its protein product is CASSYPGNTEAFF.

This clone was observed a handful of times. The chain uses TRBV7-9 and TRBJ1-4; D uncertain. The CDR3 is 15 residues long. Trimming removed 5 bases at V and 5 bases at J, with 15 bases between. Germline V gene data show CDR1 as SEHNR and CDR2 as FQNEAQ (reference sequence). The CDR3 here is CASSQQSALNEKLFF. The CDR3 DNA reads TGTGCCAGCAGCCAGCAGTCAGCTTTGAATGAAAAACTGTTTTTT. Combining the CDR3 with reference TRBV7-9 and TRBJ1-4 gives the whole variable domain DTGVSQNPRHKITKRGQNVTFRCDPISEHNRLYWYRQTLGQGPEFLTYFQNEAQLEKSRLLSDRFSAERPKGSFSTLEIQRTEQGDSAMYLCASSQQSALNEKLFFGSGTQLSVL.

V and J are TRBV5-1 and TRBJ2-2, with 9 nucleotides matching TRBD1. The germline V gene encodes CDR1 SGHRS and CDR2 YFSETQ. This CDR3 comprises 14 residues. Trimming at V came to 5 bases and at J to 3 bases, leaving 2 bases not matched to a gene. CDR3 residues: CASRGQGHTGELFF. DNA of the CDR3: TGCGCCAGCAGGGGACAGGGACACACCGGGGAGCTGTTTTTT.

V is TRBV11-3 and J is TRBJ2-5, with D maybe TRBD2 (6 bases). The J call is doubtful: the DNA matches TRBJ2-7 better. This CDR3 is built from 12 residues. The germline V gene has CDR1 SGHNT and CDR2 YENEEA. The CDR3 here is CASSFKAGEQYF. DNA for the CDR3: TGTGCCAGCAGCTTTAAAGCGGGCGAGCAGTACTTC.

The chain combines TRBV7-2 with TRBJ2-5; 11 nucleotides agree with TRBD1. The CDR3 sequence is 15 residues long. J gave up 5 bases and V 6 bases, and 8 bases lay outside the gene matches. CDR1 and CDR2 from the germline V gene are SGHTA and FQGNSA. CDR3 bases: TGTGCCAGCAGTAATGGACAGGGGGCGAGGGAGACCCAGTACTTC. Amino acid sequence: CASSNGQGARETQYF.

This sequence joins TRBV30 and TRBJ2-2; 10 bases are a match to TRBD1. This CDR3 contains 14 residues. Unmatched junction bases numbered 1, after V lost 0 bases and J lost 6 bases. The V gene's germline CDR1 is GTSNPN and CDR2 SVGIG (reference sequence). The CDR3 protein is CAWSVGQGAGELFF. The CDR3, as DNA: TGTGCCTGGAGTGTAGGACAGGGGGCCGGGGAGCTGTTTTTT.

This clone was seen only once. This rearrangement joins TRBV27 to TRBJ2-3, with D perhaps TRBD1 (6 bases). Germline-derived CDR1 and CDR2 are MNHEY and SMNVEV (reference sequence). The CDR3 covers 14 residues. Trimming removed 9 bases from V and 0 bases from J, with 13 bases in between. CDR3 region: CASGGQPSTDTQYF. The CDR3 nucleotides read TGTGCCAGTGGTGGACAGCCTAGCACAGATACGCAGTATTTT.

There are a few counts of this clone. The chain links TRBV19 to TRBJ2-3; tentatively, D is TRBD2 (8 bases). The CDR3 contains 20 residues. Germline V CDR1 and CDR2: LNHDA, SQIVND (reference sequence). Trimming shortened V by 4 bases and J by 1 base, and 27 bases separated the two germline ends. The chain's CDR3 is CASSTPRGTGLVVGTDTQYF. DNA for the CDR3: TGTGCCAGTAGTACACCCAGGGGGACGGGACTAGTTGTGGGCACAGATACGCAGTATTTT.

In its sample, this clone was seen once. This chain uses TRBV7-2 with TRBJ2-7, with 7 bases fitting TRBD1. The CDR3 has 16 residues. CDR1 is SGHTA and CDR2 is FQGNSA in the germline V gene. J lost 2 bases, V lost 4 bases, and 11 bases had no gene match. Here the CDR3 reads CASSSDTGTATYEQYF. The CDR3 coding sequence is TGTGCCAGCAGCTCAGATACCGGGACAGCGACCTACGAGCAGTACTTC. The variable domain in full, completed from reference TRBV7-2 and TRBJ2-7, reads GAGVSQSPSNKVTEKGKDVELRCDPISGHTALYWYRQSLGQGLEFLIYFQGNSAPDKSGLPSDRFSAERTGGSVSTLTIQRTQQEDSAVYLCASSSDTGTATYEQYFGPGTRLTVT.

The V call is TRBV4-3, the J call TRBJ1-2; D unresolved. The V gene lost 0 bases and the J gene lost 4 bases, with 9 bases spanning the gap. Germline V gene sequence: CDR1 LGHNA, CDR2 YSLEER. There are 14 residues in the CDR3. Here the CDR3 reads CASSQDFAGYGYTF. DNA of the CDR3: TGCGCCAGCAGCCAAGATTTTGCCGGCTATGGCTACACCTTC.

The chain joins TRBV6-5 to TRBJ1-2; D unresolved. Germline V gene lookup returns CDR1 MNHEY and CDR2 SVGAGI. V shed 5 bases and J shed 8 bases, with 18 bases lying between them. CDR3 length: 14 residues. The CDR3 coding sequence is TGTGCCAGCAGTGAAACCCGGGAGGGTCGGGGCTACACCTTC. Its translation is CASSETREGRGYTF.